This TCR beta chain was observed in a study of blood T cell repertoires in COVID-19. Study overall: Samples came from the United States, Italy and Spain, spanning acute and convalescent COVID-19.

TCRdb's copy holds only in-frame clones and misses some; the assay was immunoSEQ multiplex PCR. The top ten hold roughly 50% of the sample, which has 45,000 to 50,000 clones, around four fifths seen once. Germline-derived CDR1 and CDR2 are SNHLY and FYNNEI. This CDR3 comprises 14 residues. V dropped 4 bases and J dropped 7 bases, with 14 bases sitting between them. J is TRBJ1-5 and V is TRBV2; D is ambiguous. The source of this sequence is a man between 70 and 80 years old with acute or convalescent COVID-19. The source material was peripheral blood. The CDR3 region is CASSAQEAAQPQHF. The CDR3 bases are TGTGCCAGCAGTGCCCAGGAGGCAGCACAGCCCCAGCATTTT.